The 22 T cell receptor beta chains reported below all come from one sample, sequenced in a study of T cells after yellow fever vaccination. TCRdb recomputed calls from the 5' RACE reads with MiXCR, one row per CDR3 protein. The repertoire holds over 4,000 distinct CDR3 sequences, with about 4% as singletons. The sample in question was PBMCs, either bulk or a sorted T-cell subset (CD4+, CD8+, memory, or dextramer-sorted; not recorded which), obtained 15 days after the yellow fever booster vaccination. These receptors all come from a young man who received the YFV17D yellow fever vaccine.

This clonotype was picked up many times. The chain joins TRBV29-1 to TRBJ2-1; D uncertain. Trimming shortened V by 3 bases and J by 6 bases, and 3 bases separated the two germline ends. Germline CDR1 SQVTM, CDR2 ANQGSEA. This CDR3 is 10 amino acids long. CDR3 sequence reads: CSVESNEQFF. Written as DNA, the CDR3 is TGCAGCGTTGAGAGCAATGAGCAGTTCTTC.

This clonotype is medium-sized (0.01 to 0.1%) in the sample. V usage is TRBV3-1 and J usage is TRBJ2-7; maybe TRBD2 (5 bases). V was cut by 1 base and J by 0 bases, with 10 bases left in between. CDR1 is LGHDT and CDR2 is YNNKEL in the germline V gene (reference sequence). This CDR3 region has 15 residues. The CDR3 loop is CASSQGTSSSYEQYF. As DNA, the CDR3 is TGTGCCAGCAGCCAAGGGACTTCAAGCTCCTACGAGCAGTACTTC.

This clonotype occurred many times. V gene TRBV12-3 or TRBV12-4 combines with J gene TRBJ2-3; TRBD2 aligns across 11 bases. J lost 5 bases, V lost 6 bases, and 7 bases had no gene match. This CDR3 has 15 amino acids. The CDR3 nucleotides are TGTGCCAGCAGATCTAGCGGGAGGAGACTAGATACGCAGTATTTT. Its protein product is CASRSSGRRLDTQYF.

This clonotype was observed many times. The CDR3: CASSSSGTPPYEQYF. As DNA, the CDR3 is TGTGCCAGCAGTTCGTCCGGGACGCCGCCCTACGAGCAGTACTTC. The chain carries TRBV6-5 and TRBJ2-7, with D perhaps given as TRBD1 or TRBD2 (5 bases each). This CDR3 has 15 amino acids. Between the trimmed V and J ends, which lost 4 bases and 2 bases, there was a span of 15 bases. Germline V gene sequence: CDR1 MNHEY, CDR2 SVGAGI.

This clonotype was seen at least ten times. The chain joins TRBV20-1 to TRBJ2-7; perhaps TRBD1 as D (6 bases). The germline gives CDR1 DFQATT, CDR2 SNEGSKA (reference sequence). V dropped 1 base and J dropped 6 bases, with 7 bases sitting between them. The CDR3 covers 11 residues. This CDR3 is CSARGTVEQYF. CDR3 bases: TGCAGTGCTAGAGGGACAGTCGAGCAGTACTTC.

This clonotype rates as medium-sized. The V and J genes are TRBV11-2 and TRBJ2-1; 9 positions agree with TRBD1. This CDR3 is built from 13 residues. Germline CDR1 is SGHAT and CDR2 is FQNNGV. V gave up 11 bases and J gave up 5 bases; unmatched junction bases: 7. CDR3 in amino acids: CAGGQGQHNEQFF. CDR3 DNA sequence: TGTGCCGGAGGACAGGGGCAGCACAATGAGCAGTTCTTC.

By proportion, this clonotype is medium-sized. The chain carries TRBV24-1 and TRBJ2-1; a possible D gene is TRBD2 (6 bases). Between the trimmed V and J ends, which lost 9 bases and 0 bases, there was a span of 17 bases. The CDR3 is 16 amino acids. Germline CDR1 and CDR2: KGHDR and SFDVKD. Here the CDR3 DNA reads TGTGCCACCTCCCAGCGGGTGGTGTCCTCCTACAATGAGCAGTTCTTC. It specifies CATSQRVVSSYNEQFF.

Ten or more counts support this clonotype. The rearrangement links TRBV5-4 to TRBJ2-2; a possible D gene is TRBD2 (7 bases). CDR3 size: 15 residues. Germline V gene lookup returns CDR1 SGHNT and CDR2 YYREEE (reference sequence). The V and J ends lost 4 bases and 6 bases respectively, with 16 bases between them. The CDR3, as DNA: TGTGCCAGCAGCACCCCGGGGGGCGTCCCCGGGGAGCTGTTTTTT. It encodes CASSTPGGVPGELFF.

CDR3 coding DNA: TGTGCCAGCAGTTCGTGGACAGGGGCTGGAAACACCATATATTTT. It encodes CASSSWTGAGNTIYF. This chain links TRBV7-2 with TRBJ1-3; TRBD1 matches 9 bases. V shed 6 bases, J shed 2 bases, and the junction held 5 bases outside the gene matches. CDR3 length equals 15 residues. Germline V CDR1 and CDR2: SGHTA, FQGNSA.

Judged by abundance, this clonotype is medium-sized. The gene calls are TRBV29-1 and TRBJ1-2, with D unresolved. CDR1 SQVTM and CDR2 ANQGSEA come from the germline V gene. Trimming pared 7 bases from V and 5 bases from J, leaving 11 bases between. CDR3 length: 11 residues. In nucleotides, the CDR3 is TGCAGCGCCGGGGAGGAGTATGGCTACACCTTC. It translates to CSAGEEYGYTF. Variable domain in full (rest from reference TRBV29-1 and TRBJ1-2): SAVISQKPSRDICQRGTSLTIQCQVDSQVTMMFWYRQQPGQSLTLIATANQGSEATYESGFVIDKFPISRPNLTFSTLTVSNMSPEDSSIYLCSAGEEYGYTFGSGTRLTVV.

By share of the sample, this clonotype is medium-sized. The chain carries TRBV11-3 and TRBJ2-5, with 8 bases lining up with TRBD1. Germline CDR1 reads SGHNT; CDR2 reads YENEEA. The CDR3 has 14 amino acids. Trimming removed 5 bases from V and 3 bases from J; junction bases left unmatched: 5. This CDR3 reads CASSPGTGEETQYF. CDR3 coding DNA: TGTGCCAGCAGCCCCGGGACAGGCGAAGAGACCCAGTACTTC.

This clonotype is categorized as medium-sized. The chain joins TRBV20-1 to TRBJ2-7; D is possibly TRBD1 or TRBD2 (5 bases each). The CDR3 has 14 amino acids. The germline gives CDR1 DFQATT, CDR2 SNEGSKA (reference sequence). In DNA, the CDR3 is TGCAGGGCTGTTCCGGGACCCTCCCTATACGAGCAGTACTTC. It codes for CRAVPGPSLYEQYF.

The sample holds many counts of this clonotype. The V gene is TRBV7-8, the J gene TRBJ1-5; no firm D call. Germline V gene sequence: CDR1 SGHVS, CDR2 FQNEAQ. Trimming cost V 0 bases and J 0 bases, with 9 bases left between them. The CDR3 spans 16 residues. This chain's CDR3 is CASSLAPRNSNQPQHF. The CDR3 region has the DNA TGTGCCAGCAGCTTAGCGCCCAGGAATAGCAATCAGCCCCAGCATTTT.

This clonotype was found many times. CDR3 sequence (DNA): TGTGCCAGCAGCGCCCGGGACCCAGAGTACAATGAGCAGTTCTTC. As protein: CASSARDPEYNEQFF. This chain links TRBV27 with TRBJ2-1; possibly TRBD1 or TRBD2 for D (5 bases each). V lost 6 bases to trimming and J lost 4 bases, with 16 bases between them. Germline CDR1 MNHEY, CDR2 SMNVEV (reference sequence). The CDR3 contains 15 residues.

By share, this clonotype counts as large. V usage is TRBV29-1 and J usage is TRBJ2-5, with no clear D. The V end lost 1 base, the J end lost 1 base, and 4 bases lay between the germline ends. CDR1 is SQVTM, CDR2 ANQGSEA, per germline. This CDR3 has 12 residues. Here the CDR3 DNA reads TGCAGCGTTGAAGGCACCCAAGAGACCCAGTACTTC. Amino acids: CSVEGTQETQYF.

This clonotype has ten or more counts. This chain links TRBV18 with TRBJ1-1; D gene uncertain. Germline values: CDR1 KGHSH, CDR2 LQKENI. The CDR3 runs 12 residues. The V gene lost 2 bases and the J gene lost 6 bases, with 7 bases spanning the gap. CDR3 bases: TGTGCCAGCTCACCATTCCCCCCTGAAGCTTTCTTT. Its protein product is CASSPFPPEAFF.

This clonotype was recorded at least ten times. The rearrangement links TRBV20-1 to TRBJ2-3, with 9 bases fitting TRBD2. The V gene end was trimmed by 3 bases and the J gene end by 6 bases; junction bases not matched to a gene: 4. This CDR3 is 13 amino acids long. Germline V gene lookup returns CDR1 DFQATT and CDR2 SNEGSKA (reference sequence). CDR3 nucleotide sequence: TGCAGTGCTAGCCTAGCGGGGTCGGATACGCAGTATTTT. Encoded protein: CSASLAGSDTQYF.

This clonotype has at least ten counts. This sequence joins TRBV6-1 and TRBJ2-7, with 9 bases identical to TRBD2. Germline V gene lookup returns CDR1 MNHNS and CDR2 SASEGT. CDR3 length: 14 residues. V shed 5 bases, J shed 2 bases, and the junction held 4 bases outside the gene matches. In nucleotides, the CDR3 is TGTGCCAGCAGTCTAGCGGGGCCAACCTACGAGCAGTACTTC. Translating it yields CASSLAGPTYEQYF.

The sample holds many counts of this clonotype. The chain joins TRBV12-3 or TRBV12-4 to TRBJ1-5; no clear D gene. V was pared by 6 bases and J by 4 bases, with 7 bases between. The CDR3 runs to 12 residues. CDR3 nucleotide sequence: TGTGCCAGCAGGTTAATGAATCAGCCCCAGCATTTT. This sequence encodes CASRLMNQPQHF.

This clonotype was counted ten times or more. V usage is TRBV6-2 or TRBV6-3 and J usage is TRBJ2-1; TRBD1 is a possible D gene (5 bases). From germline, CDR1 is MNHEY and CDR2 SVGEGT. The CDR3 has 16 residues. The V gene lost 6 bases and the J gene lost 7 bases, with 22 bases spanning the gap. The CDR3 DNA reads as TGTGCCAGCAGGGACGGTGCTAGGGGCGAGTGGAATGAGCAGTTCTTC. Its translation is CASRDGARGEWNEQFF.

This clonotype was recorded many times. V usage is TRBV20-1 and J usage is TRBJ2-3; 9 bases agree with TRBD1. CDR1 and CDR2 from the germline V gene are DFQATT and SNEGSKA (reference sequence). The CDR3 totals 17 residues. J lost 4 bases, V lost 6 bases, and 17 bases had no gene match. The CDR3 bases are TGCAGTGCCGAGGGTGGGACTCGGACAGGGGCTCCAGATACGCAGTATTTT. This codes for CSAEGGTRTGAPDTQYF.

Ten or more counts support this clonotype. The chain uses TRBV2 and TRBJ2-1; 7 positions match TRBD2. The CDR3 is 15 residues long. V shed 7 bases and J 4 bases; nucleotides not matched to a gene: 10. Germline V lookup: CDR1 SNHLY, CDR2 FYNNEI. The chain's CDR3 is CASKGGRAGYNEQFF. CDR3 nucleotides: TGTGCCAGCAAAGGAGGAAGAGCGGGATACAATGAGCAGTTCTTC.